These 14 T cell receptor beta chains share one sample of origin, sequenced in a study of human T cells and chemical hapten exposure. TCRdb processed the RACE reads anew with MiXCR; each CDR3 protein has one entry. The data contain tens of thousands of distinct CDR3 sequences, approximately 11% of them seen just once; the ten biggest clones take up less than 2.5%. Time point given: patch test 3, about 24 weeks after DPC sensitization. Treatment denoted: therapeutic diphenylcyclopropenone sensitization with weekly scalp DPC. This sample comprised whole blood, obtained in connection with sensitization to the hapten diphenylcyclopropenone (DPC). The receptor source for this set is a woman younger than 45 with alopecia areata. Some clones in this sample may be carry-over from other donors' samples.

The V and J genes are TRBV7-3 and TRBJ2-1; D gene uncertain. The CDR3 extends over 15 amino acids. Per germline, CDR1 SGHTA and CDR2 FQGTGA. The V gene lost 5 bases and the J gene lost 6 bases, with 17 bases spanning the gap. The CDR3 reads CASSLQPARPNEQFF. CDR3 nucleotides: TGTGCCAGCAGCCTACAACCCGCCCGCCCCAATGAGCAGTTCTTC. The complete variable domain, with remaining parts taken from reference TRBV7-3 and TRBJ2-1, reads GAGVSQTPSNKVTEKGKYVELRCDPISGHTALYWYRQSLGQGPEFLIYFQGTGAADDSGLPNDRFFAVRPEGSVSTLKIQRTERGDSAVYLCASSLQPARPNEQFFGPGTRLTVL.

Only a few counts were recorded for this clonotype. This chain joins TRBV9 and TRBJ2-2; no clear D gene. From germline, CDR1 is SGDLS and CDR2 YYNGEE. Trimming stripped 0 bases from V and 6 bases from J, with 9 bases between. The CDR3 length is 14 residues. The CDR3 protein is CASSVAPGSGELFF. As DNA, the CDR3 is TGTGCCAGCAGCGTAGCTCCGGGCTCCGGGGAGCTGTTTTTT.

This clonotype was seen at least ten times. This chain connects TRBV19 to TRBJ1-5; D gene unclear. Trimming shortened V by 9 bases and J by 4 bases, and 4 bases separated the two germline ends. This CDR3 is built from 10 residues. The germline gives CDR1 LNHDA, CDR2 SQIVND (reference sequence). Written as DNA, the CDR3 is TGTGCCAGCAATAATCAGCCCCAGCATTTT. Protein: CASNNQPQHF.

This clonotype was seen a few times. The chain uses TRBV12-5 and TRBJ1-1, with D possibly matching TRBD1 (5 bases). CDR1 is LGHNT and CDR2 is FRNRAP in the germline V gene. CDR3 length: 14 residues. The CDR3 sequence: CASSWGEWGTEAFF. CDR3 DNA: TGTGCCTCATCCTGGGGGGAGTGGGGCACTGAAGCTTTCTTT.

The chain is built from TRBV29-1 and TRBJ2-7; D is perhaps TRBD1 (6 bases). The length of the CDR3 is 13 residues. V was shortened by 2 bases and J by 4 bases, with 12 bases between the two germline ends. Germline V CDR1 and CDR2: SQVTM, ANQGSEA. CDR3 sequence (DNA): TGCAGCGTTGAATCAGCCAGGGGTTACGAGCAGTACTTC. The encoded protein is CSVESARGYEQYF.

The chain links TRBV7-3 to TRBJ2-2; D tentatively reads TRBD1 or TRBD2 (5 bases each). Germline V gene lookup returns CDR1 SGHTA and CDR2 FQGTGA. V gave up 5 bases and J gave up 0 bases, with 13 bases separating them. CDR3 length equals 16 residues. Written as DNA, the CDR3 is TGTGCCAGCAGCCCCCAGGGACGGACGAACACCGGGGAGCTGTTTTTT. Its translation: CASSPQGRTNTGELFF.

This chain links TRBV5-4 with TRBJ2-7; 8 bases are a match to TRBD1. V lost 0 bases to trimming and J lost 9 bases; unmatched junction nucleotides: 5. This CDR3 contains 13 residues. CDR1 and CDR2 from the germline V gene are SGHNT and YYREEE (reference sequence). CDR3 amino acids: CASSLAQGAGQYF. The CDR3 bases are TGTGCCAGCAGCTTGGCGCAGGGGGCGGGGCAGTACTTC.

The V gene is TRBV28, the J gene TRBJ2-1, with 9 bases matching TRBD1. V trimming: 9 bases; J trimming: 4 bases; junction bases outside the gene matches: 4. The CDR3 sequence is 13 residues long. CDR1 and CDR2 from the germline V gene are MDHEN and SYDVKM. CDR3 in DNA: TGTGCCAGTACAGGGGGCCCTTACAATGAGCAGTTCTTC. Protein: CASTGGPYNEQFF.

This clonotype was counted at least ten times. The chain combines TRBV20-1 with TRBJ1-4; D unresolved. This CDR3 spans 14 amino acids. V dropped 1 base and J dropped 4 bases, with 10 bases sitting between them. Looked up from germline, CDR1 is DFQATT and CDR2 is SNEGSKA (reference sequence). CDR3 protein: CSARGQTSNEKLFF. DNA for the CDR3: TGCAGTGCTAGAGGGCAGACGAGTAATGAAAAACTGTTTTTT.

J is TRBJ2-2 and V is TRBV7-9, with D perhaps TRBD1 (5 bases). Germline V gives CDR1 SEHNR, CDR2 FQNEAQ (reference sequence). The CDR3 consists of 16 residues. Between the trimmed V and J ends, which lost 4 bases and 0 bases, there was a span of 12 bases. CDR3 loop: CASSYHRTANTGELFF. The CDR3 DNA sequence: TGTGCCAGCAGCTATCACAGGACCGCGAACACCGGGGAGCTGTTTTTT.

This clonotype has a handful of counts. The V gene is TRBV20-1, the J gene TRBJ2-1; 7 bases agree with TRBD1. Germline trimming cut 2 bases from V and 7 bases from J; bases unmatched to any gene: 8. Germline CDR1 and CDR2: DFQATT and SNEGSKA (reference sequence). This CDR3 region has 14 residues. The CDR3 DNA follows: TGCAGTGCTAGAACCGGGACAGTCATGAATGAGCAGTTCTTC. Translated, it gives CSARTGTVMNEQFF.

A few counts support this clonotype. V usage is TRBV28 and J usage is TRBJ2-5; D not resolved. Germline-derived CDR1 and CDR2 are MDHEN and SYDVKM. The CDR3 spans 12 residues. V was shortened by 7 bases and J by 7 bases, with 13 bases between the two germline ends. This CDR3 reads CASNINVGTQYF. CDR3 sequence (DNA): TGTGCCAGCAACATTAACGTCGGGACCCAGTACTTC.

This clonotype was counted many times. The J gene is TRBJ1-1, the V gene TRBV7-9; 9 nucleotides match TRBD1. Germline V gives CDR1 SEHNR, CDR2 FQNEAQ (reference sequence). This CDR3 comprises 14 residues. J gave up 7 bases and V 5 bases, and 8 bases lay outside the gene matches. The CDR3 sequence is CASSARTGDGEAFF. Here the CDR3 DNA reads TGTGCCAGCAGCGCGAGGACAGGGGACGGTGAAGCTTTCTTT.

In this sample, this clonotype turned up many times. The chain uses TRBV6-1 and TRBJ1-5; tentatively, D is TRBD1 (5 bases). CDR1 is MNHNS, CDR2 SASEGT, per germline. The CDR3 loop spans 16 amino acids. V lost 5 bases to trimming and J lost 1 base, with 15 bases between them. In nucleotides, the CDR3 is TGTGCCAGCAGTCCTGTCCAGGGAGGAAGCAATCAGCCCCAGCATTTT. Protein product: CASSPVQGGSNQPQHF.